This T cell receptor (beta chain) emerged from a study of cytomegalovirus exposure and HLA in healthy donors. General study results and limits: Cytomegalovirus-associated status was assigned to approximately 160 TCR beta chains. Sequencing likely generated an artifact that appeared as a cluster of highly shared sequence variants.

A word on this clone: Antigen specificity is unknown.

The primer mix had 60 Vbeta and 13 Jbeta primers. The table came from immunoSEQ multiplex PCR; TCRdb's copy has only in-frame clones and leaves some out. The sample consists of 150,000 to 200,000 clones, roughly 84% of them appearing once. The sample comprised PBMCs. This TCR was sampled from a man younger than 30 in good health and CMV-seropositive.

The CDR3 DNA is TGTGCCTGGAGTGTACGCGACAATCAGCCCCAGCATTTT. Its protein product is CAWSVRDNQPQHF. The genes are TRBV30 and TRBJ1-5; D unclear. Germline CDR1 is GTSNPN and CDR2 is SVGIG (reference sequence). V dropped 0 bases and J dropped 3 bases, with 6 bases sitting between them. The CDR3 totals 13 residues.